The 18 T cell receptor beta chains presented below share a single source sample, sequenced in a study of T cell responses to AZD1222 COVID-19 vaccine (TCRdb year 2021). The label giving this sample's time point can be read as: baseline before first vaccination. Library preparation employed the immunoSEQ multiplex PCR assay. TCRdb retrieved this table from immuneACCESS and kept in-frame rearrangements only. Not all clones are present; in checked studies, unresolved V genes account for under half, and no reason is known for the remainder. In all, the sample holds about 110,000 clones, and around 87% of those were seen once. Over 3.5% of the sample belongs to the ten largest clones. Sequenced material: peripheral blood, taken on day 0 of AZD1222 vaccination. These receptors were obtained from an adult in good health.

This sequence joins TRBV5-4 and TRBJ1-2, with 7 bases fitting TRBD1. The length of the CDR3 is 14 residues. CDR1 is SGHNT, CDR2 YYREEE, per germline (reference sequence). V was pared by 6 bases and J by 3 bases, with 8 bases of the junction left unmatched. CDR3 coding DNA: TGTGCCAGCACATACAGGGGAAGGGACTATGGCTACACCTTC. It specifies CASTYRGRDYGYTF. Complete variable domain (other parts from reference TRBV5-4 and TRBJ1-2): ETGVTQSPTHLIKTRGQQVTLRCSSQSGHNTVSWYQQALGQGPQFIFQYYREEENGRGNFPPRFSGLQFPNYSSELNVNALELDDSALYLCASTYRGRDYGYTFGSGTRLTVV.

This clone was recorded only once. The rearrangement uses TRBV7-9 and TRBJ1-2, with D uncertain. Per germline, CDR1 SEHNR and CDR2 FQNEAQ (reference sequence). The CDR3 loop spans 12 amino acids. V dropped 1 base and J dropped 8 bases, with 8 bases sitting between them. The CDR3 bases are TGTGCCAGCAGCTTAGATGTGGGAGGCTACACCTTC. Translation gives CASSLDVGGYTF.

Here the CDR3 DNA reads TGTGCCAGCGGCGAGGGAGGGCCCGACGAGCAGTACTTC. It yields the protein CASGEGGPDEQYF. This chain connects TRBV3-1 (or the pseudogene TRBV3-2) to TRBJ2-7, with 7 bases lining up with TRBD2. Germline V gene data show CDR1 as LGHDT and CDR2 as YNNKEL (reference sequence). This CDR3 has 13 residues. Trimming cost V 8 bases and J 5 bases; bases outside gene matches: 9.

DNA for the CDR3: TGTGCCAGCAGCCTTAACAGGAAAAACATTCAGTACTTC. This codes for CASSLNRKNIQYF. The rearrangement joins TRBV5-4 to TRBJ2-4; D is perhaps TRBD1 (5 bases). The germline V gene has CDR1 SGHNT and CDR2 YYREEE (reference sequence). The length of the CDR3 is 13 residues. V was trimmed by 4 bases and J by 4 bases, leaving 9 bases between them.

V is TRBV5-6 and J is TRBJ2-7; weak D call: TRBD2 (6 bases). CDR3 size: 14 residues. In germline, CDR1 is SGHDT, CDR2 YYEEEE. Trimming removed 4 bases at V and 1 base at J, with 12 bases between. CDR3 protein: CASSPGTRSYEQYF. The CDR3 region has the DNA TGTGCCAGCAGCCCCGGGACTCGATCCTACGAGCAGTACTTC.

About this clone itself: This CDR3 is also generated by other DNA sequences in the sample. This chain connects TRBV18 to TRBJ2-5; D uncertain. The CDR3 spans 11 residues. Looked up from germline, CDR1 is KGHSH and CDR2 is LQKENI. V was pared by 2 bases and J by 5 bases, with 3 bases between. In DNA, the CDR3 is TGTGCCAGCTCACCATCCGAGACCCAGTACTTC. This codes for CASSPSETQYF.

The table lists this clone with a count of one. CDR3 sequence: CASNTGTSRFPTGELFF. CDR3 DNA sequence: TGTGCCAGTAATACCGGGACTAGCCGGTTCCCCACCGGGGAGCTGTTTTTT. V and J are TRBV19 and TRBJ2-2; 9 bases align to TRBD2. J was trimmed by 4 bases and V by 7 bases; bases with no gene match: 13. This CDR3 has 17 residues. Per germline, CDR1 LNHDA and CDR2 SQIVND (reference sequence). Full variable domain (outside the CDR3, taken from reference TRBV19 and TRBJ2-2): DGGITQSPKYLFRKEGQNVTLSCEQNLNHDAMYWYRQDPGQGLRLIYYSQIVNDFQKGDIAEGYSVSREKKESFPLTVTSAQKNPTAFYLCASNTGTSRFPTGELFFGEGSRLTVL.

The chain is built from TRBV24-1 and TRBJ2-2, with a weak D call TRBD1 (6 bases). Germline V gives CDR1 KGHDR, CDR2 SFDVKD. V was shortened by 7 bases and J by 7 bases, with 21 bases between the two germline ends. The CDR3 contains 16 residues. The CDR3 loop reads CATSTGFLGRGGELFF. The CDR3 bases are TGTGCCACCAGCACAGGGTTCCTTGGGAGAGGCGGGGAGCTGTTTTTT.

The chain recombines TRBV7-9 with TRBJ1-4, with D tentatively TRBD1 (6 bases). This CDR3 has 11 amino acids. CDR1 and CDR2 (germline): SEHNR, FQNEAQ (reference sequence). The V end lost 5 bases, the J end lost 14 bases, and 12 bases lay between the germline ends. In DNA, the CDR3 is TGTGCCAGCAGCCCGGGACACTGGCTGTTTTTT. This codes for CASSPGHWLFF.

The chain has TRBV28 and TRBJ2-1; 8 bases match TRBD2. With 7 bases clipped from V and 4 bases from J, the junction kept 9 bases outside the gene matches. The germline CDR1 and CDR2 sequences are MDHEN and SYDVKM. The CDR3 totals 15 residues. In nucleotides, the CDR3 is TGTGCCAGCATCAATGGGGCTAGCGGGTACAATGAGCAGTTCTTC. Its translation is CASINGASGYNEQFF. The whole variable domain, remainder taken from reference TRBV28 and TRBJ2-1, is DVKVTQSSRYLVKRTGEKVFLECVQDMDHENMFWYRQDPGLGLRLIYFSYDVKMKEKGDIPEGYSVSREKKERFSLILESASTNQTSMYLCASINGASGYNEQFFGPGTRLTVL.

V is TRBV4-1 and J is TRBJ2-2, with D possibly being TRBD1 (6 bases). The CDR3 totals 14 residues. From germline, CDR1 is MGHRA and CDR2 YSYEKL. Trimming stripped 7 bases from V and 0 bases from J, with 9 bases between. CDR3 in amino acids: CASTGQPNTGELFF. CDR3 coding DNA: TGCGCCAGCACCGGACAGCCGAACACCGGGGAGCTGTTTTTT.

This clone was observed once. The gene calls are TRBV30 and TRBJ1-2; tentatively, D is TRBD1 (6 bases). The CDR3 is made up of 16 amino acids. Germline CDR1 GTSNPN, CDR2 SVGIG (reference sequence). Trimming removed 0 bases at V and 4 bases at J, with 18 bases between. CDR3: CAWSVLGGSSLYGYTF. The CDR3 nucleotides are TGTGCCTGGAGTGTACTGGGGGGCAGCAGCCTCTATGGCTACACCTTC.

This sequence joins TRBV18 and TRBJ1-6, with TRBD1 identical over 7 bases. The germline CDR1 and CDR2 sequences are KGHSH and LQKENI. V was clipped by 3 bases and J by 6 bases; unmatched bases: 8. CDR3 length: 16 residues. The CDR3 sequence is CASSPQGGEANSPLHF. The CDR3 region has the DNA TGTGCCAGCTCACCTCAGGGGGGCGAAGCTAATTCACCCCTCCACTTT. Full variable domain (outside the CDR3, taken from reference TRBV18 and TRBJ1-6): NAGVMQNPRHLVRRRGQEARLRCSPMKGHSHVYWYRQLPEEGLKFMVYLQKENIIDESGMPKERFSAEFPKEGPSILRIQQVVRGDSAAYFCASSPQGGEANSPLHFGNGTRLTVT.

This clone has more than one count but fewer than ten. CDR3 sequence: CASSQTWEQYF. For the CDR3, the DNA is TGTGCCAGCAGCCAAACTTGGGAGCAGTACTTC. The chain uses TRBV3-1 (or the pseudogene TRBV3-2) and TRBJ2-7; unclear D gene. The germline V gene has CDR1 LGHDT and CDR2 YNNKEL (reference sequence). The CDR3 contains 11 residues. V was shortened by 2 bases and J by 7 bases, with 6 bases between the two germline ends.

The chain carries TRBV6-2 or TRBV6-3 and TRBJ1-1, with 7 bases aligning to TRBD1. The CDR3 is 17 residues long. V dropped 5 bases and J dropped 1; count of bases not matched to a gene: 13. The V gene's germline CDR1 is MNHEY and CDR2 SVGEGT. CDR3 protein: CASSPPTTGLANTEAFF. The DNA of the CDR3 is TGTGCCAGCAGTCCACCTACGACAGGGTTAGCGAACACTGAAGCTTTCTTT.

The chain combines TRBV2 with TRBJ1-1; D uncertain. Germline CDR1 reads SNHLY; CDR2 reads FYNNEI. V shed 5 bases and J shed 1 base, with 26 bases lying between them. The CDR3 spans 19 residues. CDR3 in amino acids: CASSPKSNRVLYANTEAFF. The CDR3 nucleotides are TGTGCCAGCAGTCCCAAATCTAACCGGGTCCTTTACGCGAACACTGAAGCTTTCTTT. The full variable domain, with the rest looked up from reference TRBV2 and TRBJ1-1, is EPEVTQTPSHQVTQMGQEVILRCVPISNHLYFYWYRQILGQKVEFLVSFYNNEISEKSEIFDDQFSVERPDGSNFTLKIRSTKLEDSAMYFCASSPKSNRVLYANTEAFFGQGTRLTVV.

The chain recombines TRBV28 with TRBJ1-4, with D unclear. V was pared by 8 bases and J by 0 bases, with 7 bases between. CDR1 MDHEN and CDR2 SYDVKM come from the germline V gene. The CDR3 is 13 residues long. For the CDR3, the DNA is TGTGCCAGCGGGTTCACAACTAATGAAAAACTGTTTTTT. Translation: CASGFTTNEKLFF.

This chain connects TRBV19 to TRBJ1-1; 7 bases align to TRBD1. V gave up 6 bases and J gave up 5 bases; unmatched junction bases: 9. Per the germline V gene, CDR1 is LNHDA and CDR2 is SQIVND (reference sequence). The CDR3 loop spans 14 amino acids. CDR3 DNA sequence: TGTGCCAGTAGACCGACAGGGATAGGAACTGAAGCTTTCTTT. Translating gives CASRPTGIGTEAFF.